These 16 T cell receptor beta chains were all obtained from the same sample, sequenced in a study of blood T cell repertoires in COVID-19. Only in-frame clones appear in the TCRdb table, and some are missing; sequencing was by immunoSEQ multiplex PCR. Of more than 200,000 clones in the sample, approximately 81% were seen once. Sequenced sample: peripheral blood. These receptors came from a woman aged 80 or over with acute or convalescent COVID-19.

The chain links TRBV9 to TRBJ1-1; no firm D call. V was cut by 2 bases and J by 4 bases, with 9 bases left in between. This CDR3 region has 13 residues. In germline, CDR1 is SGDLS, CDR2 YYNGEE. The CDR3 is CASSVSGGTEAFF. The CDR3 DNA reads as TGTGCCAGCAGCGTTTCAGGTGGCACTGAAGCTTTCTTT.

J is TRBJ1-3 and V is TRBV30, with 8 positions matching TRBD1. This CDR3 is 15 amino acids long. V shed 3 bases, J shed 2 bases, and the junction held 6 bases outside the gene matches. Germline V lookup: CDR1 GTSNPN, CDR2 SVGIG (reference sequence). This CDR3 is CAWSSGGAAGNTIYF. The CDR3, as DNA: TGTGCCTGGAGCTCAGGGGGCGCAGCTGGAAACACCATATATTTT.

The chain combines TRBV18 with TRBJ2-3; 8 nucleotides agree with TRBD1. V dropped 3 bases and J dropped 1; count of bases not matched to a gene: 3. This CDR3 spans 15 amino acids. Looked up from germline, CDR1 is KGHSH and CDR2 is LQKENI. The CDR3 DNA follows: TGTGCCAGCTCACCTATGGGACAGGGCACAGATACGCAGTATTTT. As protein: CASSPMGQGTDTQYF.

This sequence joins TRBV3-1 (or the pseudogene TRBV3-2) and TRBJ1-5; 11 bases map to TRBD1. CDR1 LGHDT and CDR2 YNNKEL come from the germline V gene (reference sequence). This CDR3 region has 17 residues. The V gene end was trimmed by 1 base and the J gene end by 0 bases; junction bases not matched to a gene: 2. CDR3 sequence: CASSQGTGGFSNQPQHF. Written as DNA, the CDR3 is TGTGCCAGCAGCCAAGGGACAGGGGGCTTTAGCAATCAGCCCCAGCATTTT.

J is TRBJ2-2 and V is TRBV3-1 (or the pseudogene TRBV3-2); 9 bases align to TRBD2. The germline V gene has CDR1 LGHDT and CDR2 YNNKEL (reference sequence). V trimming: 5 bases; J trimming: 5 bases; junction bases outside the gene matches: 9. This CDR3 has 16 residues. The CDR3 DNA reads TGTGCCAGCAGCTCCGGGGGTCTAGCGGGGACCGGGGAGCTGTTTTTT. Amino acids: CASSSGGLAGTGELFF.

The rearrangement uses TRBV12-3 or TRBV12-4 and TRBJ1-5, with D hard to call. The CDR3 covers 13 residues. V gave up 1 base and J gave up 6 bases, with 7 bases separating them. CDR3 bases: TGTGCCAGCAGTTTAGACGGGATTCAGCCCCAGCATTTT. It translates to CASSLDGIQPQHF.

The V call is TRBV19, the J call TRBJ2-2; 11 bases align to TRBD1. V lost 9 bases and J lost 5; bases outside the gene matches: 5. Germline V lookup: CDR1 LNHDA, CDR2 SQIVND (reference sequence). CDR3 length equals 14 residues. As DNA, the CDR3 is TGTGCCAGCTCCGGGACAGGGGGAACCGGGGAGCTGTTTTTT. This translates into CASSGTGGTGELFF.

As regards this clone: Other DNA sequences in the same sample also yield this CDR3. The CDR3, as DNA: TGTGCCAGTAGTCCCCGAGGCCAGCTAGGAGATACGCAGTATTTT. Protein: CASSPRGQLGDTQYF. The chain carries TRBV19 and TRBJ2-3; no firm D call. V was trimmed by 5 bases and J by 5 bases, leaving 17 bases between them. Germline V gene sequence: CDR1 LNHDA, CDR2 SQIVND (reference sequence). The CDR3 sequence is 15 residues long. The variable domain in full, completed from reference TRBV19 and TRBJ2-3, reads DGGITQSPKYLFRKEGQNVTLSCEQNLNHDAMYWYRQDPGQGLRLIYYSQIVNDFQKGDIAEGYSVSREKKESFPLTVTSAQKNPTAFYLCASSPRGQLGDTQYFGPGTRLTVL.

This sequence joins TRBV5-1 and TRBJ2-6; TRBD1 agrees at 10 bases. The germline gives CDR1 SGHRS, CDR2 YFSETQ. J gave up 2 bases and V 2 bases, and 7 bases lay outside the gene matches. The CDR3 extends over 18 amino acids. The CDR3 nucleotides are TGCGCCAGCAGCTTAGGACAGGGGGGCGCGGCTGGGGCCAACGTCCTGACTTTC. Amino acid sequence: CASSLGQGGAAGANVLTF.

This clone has only a few counts. The chain links TRBV29-1 to TRBJ2-5, with 9 bases that match TRBD1. This CDR3 is built from 14 residues. Germline V gives CDR1 SQVTM, CDR2 ANQGSEA. The trim removed 4 bases at V and 4 bases at J, leaving 7 bases unmatched. CDR3 DNA: TGCAGCGTTGGCCCACAGGGGGCCGGAGAGACCCAGTACTTC. It encodes CSVGPQGAGETQYF.

This clone was observed a single time. The chain uses TRBV7-2 and TRBJ2-5; TRBD1 matches 8 bases. CDR1 and CDR2 from the germline V gene are SGHTA and FQGNSA. V gave up 4 bases and J gave up 5 bases; unmatched junction bases: 6. The CDR3 runs 14 residues. The CDR3 sequence: CASSSGQGRETQYF. The CDR3 DNA reads TGTGCCAGCAGCTCTGGACAGGGTAGGGAGACCCAGTACTTC.

V usage is TRBV30 and J usage is TRBJ1-1, with a weak D call TRBD1 (5 bases). The CDR3 contains 14 residues. Trimming removed 3 bases at V and 0 bases at J, with 11 bases between. Germline CDR1 and CDR2: GTSNPN and SVGIG (reference sequence). CDR3 DNA: TGTGCCTGGAGCCAAGGGGTCTTGAACACTGAAGCTTTCTTT. It yields the protein CAWSQGVLNTEAFF.

V gene TRBV7-2 combines with J gene TRBJ2-3; D uncertain. Germline assignment: CDR1 SGHTA and CDR2 FQGNSA. This CDR3 contains 13 residues. V was pared by 5 bases and J by 5 bases, with 11 bases between. The CDR3: CASSAYTKDTQYF. The CDR3 DNA sequence: TGTGCCAGCAGCGCATACACGAAAGATACGCAGTATTTT.

The V gene is TRBV28, the J gene TRBJ1-5, with 8 bases that match TRBD1. The CDR3 spans 15 residues. Germline V lookup: CDR1 MDHEN, CDR2 SYDVKM. With V trimmed by 2 bases and J by 6 bases, 6 bases remained unmatched. The CDR3 sequence: CASSLRQGAGQPQHF. For the CDR3, the DNA is TGTGCCAGCAGTTTACGGCAGGGGGCAGGTCAGCCCCAGCATTTT.

In DNA, the CDR3 is TGTGCCAGCAGTGAATTTGGGGCCGAAGAGACCCAGTACTTC. It yields the protein CASSEFGAEETQYF. The rearrangement uses TRBV25-1 and TRBJ2-5; D possibly corresponds to TRBD1 (5 bases). V lost 1 base and J lost 3, with 9 bases in between. Germline CDR1 is MGHDK and CDR2 is SYGVNS. The CDR3 loop spans 14 amino acids. Based on the CDR3 plus reference TRBV25-1 and TRBJ2-5, the full variable domain is EADIYQTPRYLVIGTGKKITLECSQTMGHDKMYWYQQDPGMELHLIHYSYGVNSTEKGDLSSESTVSRIRTEHFPLTLESARPSHTSQYLCASSEFGAEETQYFGPGTRLLVL.

In this sample, this clone turned up a few times. The J gene is TRBJ1-3, the V gene TRBV2; tentatively, D is TRBD1 (6 bases). There are 16 residues in the CDR3. Germline V gene lookup returns CDR1 SNHLY and CDR2 FYNNEI. V was cut by 6 bases and J by 3 bases, with 18 bases left in between. The CDR3 DNA reads TGTGCCAGCAGGACGTTAGGGGGAACAGATGGAAACACCATATATTTT. It translates to CASRTLGGTDGNTIYF.